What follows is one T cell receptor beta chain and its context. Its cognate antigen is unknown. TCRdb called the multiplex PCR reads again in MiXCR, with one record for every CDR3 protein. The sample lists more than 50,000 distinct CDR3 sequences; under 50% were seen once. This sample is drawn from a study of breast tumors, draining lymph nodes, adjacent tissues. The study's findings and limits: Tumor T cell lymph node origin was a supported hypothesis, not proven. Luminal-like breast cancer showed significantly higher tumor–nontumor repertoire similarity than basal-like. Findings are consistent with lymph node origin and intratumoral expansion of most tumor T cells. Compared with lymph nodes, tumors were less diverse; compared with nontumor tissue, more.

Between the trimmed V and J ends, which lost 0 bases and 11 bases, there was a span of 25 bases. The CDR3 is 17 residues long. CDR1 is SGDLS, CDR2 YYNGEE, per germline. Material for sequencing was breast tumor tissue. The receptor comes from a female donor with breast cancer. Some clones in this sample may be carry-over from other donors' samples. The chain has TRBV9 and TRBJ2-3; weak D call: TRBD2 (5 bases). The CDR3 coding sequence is TGTGCCAGCAGCGTAGGATGGGGAGATCCCGCGGGCAATGAGCAGTATTTT. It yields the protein CASSVGWGDPAGNEQYF. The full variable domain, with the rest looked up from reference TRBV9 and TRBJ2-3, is DSGVTQTPKHLITATGQRVTLRCSPRSGDLSVYWYQQSLDQGLQFLIQYYNGEERAKGNILERFSAQQFPDLHSELNLSSLELGDSALYFCASSVGWGDPAGNEQYFGPGTRLTVL.